This T cell receptor (beta chain) is drawn from a study of cytomegalovirus exposure and HLA in healthy donors. Sequenced by immunoSEQ multiplex PCR; TCRdb stores in-frame clones only, minus some. Of approximately 140,000 clones in the sample, around 87% were seen once. Points from the study as a whole: Most observed TCR sequences were rare, whereas some public TCRs were detected in many donors.

The junction had 11 bases not matched to a gene; V was cut back by 7 bases and J by 6 bases. The CDR3 sequence is 14 residues long. Germline V lookup: CDR1 MNHEY, CDR2 SVGAGI. With respect to this clone: Its antigen remains unknown.

This TCR was sampled from a man aged 18 to 30 in good health and CMV-seropositive. The rearrangement joins TRBV6-5 to TRBJ2-5, with 7 bases lining up with TRBD1. The sequenced material came from PBMCs. CDR3 DNA: TGTGCCAGCACCCCGACAGGGTTCGGGAAGACCCAGTACTTC. Protein product: CASTPTGFGKTQYF.